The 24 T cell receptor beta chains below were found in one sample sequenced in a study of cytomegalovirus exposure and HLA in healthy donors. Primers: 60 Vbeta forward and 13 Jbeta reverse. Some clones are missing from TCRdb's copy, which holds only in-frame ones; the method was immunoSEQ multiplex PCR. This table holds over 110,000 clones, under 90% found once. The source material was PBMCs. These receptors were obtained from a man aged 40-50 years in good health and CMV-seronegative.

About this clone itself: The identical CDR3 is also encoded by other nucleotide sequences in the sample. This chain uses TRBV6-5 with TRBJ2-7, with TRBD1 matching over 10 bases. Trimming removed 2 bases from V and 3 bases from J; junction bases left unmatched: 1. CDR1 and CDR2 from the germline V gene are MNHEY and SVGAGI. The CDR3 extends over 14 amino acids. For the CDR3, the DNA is TGTGCCAGCAGTTACGGGACAGGGGTCTACGAGCAGTACTTC. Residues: CASSYGTGVYEQYF.

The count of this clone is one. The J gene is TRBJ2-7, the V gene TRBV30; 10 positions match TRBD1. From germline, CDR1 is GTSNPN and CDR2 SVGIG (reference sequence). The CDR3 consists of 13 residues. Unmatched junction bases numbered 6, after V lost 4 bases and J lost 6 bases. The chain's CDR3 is CAWTPGQGSEQYF. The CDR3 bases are TGTGCCTGGACCCCGGGACAGGGGAGCGAGCAGTACTTC.

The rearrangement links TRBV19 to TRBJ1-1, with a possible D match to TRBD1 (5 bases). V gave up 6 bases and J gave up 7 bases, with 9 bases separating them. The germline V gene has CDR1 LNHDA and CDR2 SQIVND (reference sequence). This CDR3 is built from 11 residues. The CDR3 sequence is CASRTDREAFF. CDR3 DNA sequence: TGTGCCAGTAGGACAGATCGTGAAGCTTTCTTT.

CDR3: CACRHPYGQLYEQYF. In DNA, the CDR3 is TGTGCCTGCCGCCACCCCTACGGACAGCTCTACGAGCAGTACTTC. V is TRBV30 and J is TRBJ2-7, with D tentatively TRBD1 (6 bases). The CDR3 totals 15 residues. The V gene lost 6 bases and the J gene lost 3 bases, with 21 bases spanning the gap. CDR1 and CDR2 from the germline V gene are GTSNPN and SVGIG (reference sequence).

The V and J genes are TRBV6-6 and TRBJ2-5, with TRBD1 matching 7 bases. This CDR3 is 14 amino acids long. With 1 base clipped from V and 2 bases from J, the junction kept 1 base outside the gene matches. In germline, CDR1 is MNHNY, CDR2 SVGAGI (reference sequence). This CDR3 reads CASSYLGQQETQYF. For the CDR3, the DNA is TGTGCCAGCAGTTACTTGGGACAGCAAGAGACCCAGTACTTC.

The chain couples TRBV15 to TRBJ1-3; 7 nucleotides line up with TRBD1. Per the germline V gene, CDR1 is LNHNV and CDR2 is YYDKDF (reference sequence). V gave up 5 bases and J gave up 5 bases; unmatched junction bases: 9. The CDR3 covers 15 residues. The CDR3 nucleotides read TGTGCCACCAGCCTGACTAGGGGGCCTAGAAACACCATATATTTT. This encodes CATSLTRGPRNTIYF.

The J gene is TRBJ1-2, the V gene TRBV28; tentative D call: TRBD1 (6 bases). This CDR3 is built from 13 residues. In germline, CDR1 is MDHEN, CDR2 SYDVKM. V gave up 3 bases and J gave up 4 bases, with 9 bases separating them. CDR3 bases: TGTGCCAGCAGTTTCCGGGGGGCCTATGGCTACACCTTC. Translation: CASSFRGAYGYTF.

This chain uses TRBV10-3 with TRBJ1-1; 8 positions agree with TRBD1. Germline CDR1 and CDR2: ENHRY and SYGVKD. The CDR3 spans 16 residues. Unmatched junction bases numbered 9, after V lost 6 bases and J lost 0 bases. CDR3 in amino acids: CAIRGTGPTMNTEAFF. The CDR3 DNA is TGTGCCATCAGGGGGACAGGTCCTACCATGAACACTGAAGCTTTCTTT.

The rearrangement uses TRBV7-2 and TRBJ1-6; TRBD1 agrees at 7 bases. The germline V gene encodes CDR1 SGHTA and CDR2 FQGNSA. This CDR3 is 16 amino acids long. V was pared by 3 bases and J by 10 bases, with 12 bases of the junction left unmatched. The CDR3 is CASSFLQGFGTSPLHF. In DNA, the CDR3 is TGTGCCAGCAGCTTCCTACAGGGGTTTGGGACGTCACCCCTCCACTTT.

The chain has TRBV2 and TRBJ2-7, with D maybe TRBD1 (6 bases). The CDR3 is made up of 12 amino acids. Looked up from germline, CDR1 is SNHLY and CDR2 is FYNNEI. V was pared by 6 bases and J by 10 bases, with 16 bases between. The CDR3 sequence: CASRMTGAVQYF. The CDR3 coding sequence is TGTGCCAGCAGGATGACAGGCGCAGTTCAGTACTTC.

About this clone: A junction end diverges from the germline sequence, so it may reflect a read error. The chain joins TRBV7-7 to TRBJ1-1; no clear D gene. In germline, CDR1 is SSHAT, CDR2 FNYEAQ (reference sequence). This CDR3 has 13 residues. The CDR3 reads CASSTSVTTEAFF. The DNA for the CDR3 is TGTGCTAGCAGTACAAGTGTCACCACTGAAGCTTTCTTT.

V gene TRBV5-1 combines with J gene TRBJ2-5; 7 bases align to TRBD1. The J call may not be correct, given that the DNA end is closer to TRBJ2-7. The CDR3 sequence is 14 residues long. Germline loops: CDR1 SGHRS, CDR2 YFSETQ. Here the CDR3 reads CASRPGQVTYEQYF. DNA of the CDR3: TGCGCCAGCAGACCCGGACAGGTTACCTACGAGCAGTACTTC.

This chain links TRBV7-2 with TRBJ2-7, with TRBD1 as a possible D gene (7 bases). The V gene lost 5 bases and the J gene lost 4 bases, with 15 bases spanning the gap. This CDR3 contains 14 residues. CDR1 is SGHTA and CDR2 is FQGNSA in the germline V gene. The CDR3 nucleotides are TGTGCCAGCAGCCCAGGGGACAGCGGGTACGAGCAGTACTTC. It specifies CASSPGDSGYEQYF.

The CDR3 nucleotides are TGTGCCAGCAGCTCGGACAGATATCAGCCCCAGCATTTT. The encoded protein is CASSSDRYQPQHF. This chain links TRBV5-8 with TRBJ1-5, with D perhaps TRBD1 (6 bases). The CDR3 length is 13 residues. Per the germline V gene, CDR1 is SGHTS and CDR2 is YDEGEE. Trimming took off 3 bases at V and 5 bases at J, with 9 bases between the two ends.

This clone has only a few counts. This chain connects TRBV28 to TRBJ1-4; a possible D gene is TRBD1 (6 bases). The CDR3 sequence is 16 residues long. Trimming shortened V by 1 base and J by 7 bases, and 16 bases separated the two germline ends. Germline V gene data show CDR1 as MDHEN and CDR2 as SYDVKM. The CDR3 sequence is CASSLSRGVRIEKLFF. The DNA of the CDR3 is TGTGCCAGCAGTTTATCCAGGGGAGTAAGAATTGAAAAACTGTTTTTT.

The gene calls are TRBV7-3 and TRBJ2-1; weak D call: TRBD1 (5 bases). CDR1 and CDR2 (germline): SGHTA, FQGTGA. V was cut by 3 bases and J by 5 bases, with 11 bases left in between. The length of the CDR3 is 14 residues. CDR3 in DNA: TGTGCCAGCAGCTTTGGGGCCAGAAACAATGAGCAGTTCTTC. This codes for CASSFGARNNEQFF.

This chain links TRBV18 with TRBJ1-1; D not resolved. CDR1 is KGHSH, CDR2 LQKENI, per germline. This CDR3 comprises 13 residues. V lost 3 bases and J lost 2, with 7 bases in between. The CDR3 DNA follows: TGTGCCAGCTCACCGACACCAAACACTGAAGCTTTCTTT. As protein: CASSPTPNTEAFF.

The CDR3 DNA follows: TGTGCCAGTAGGGCGGGACAGGGGGCGAACACCGGGGAGCTGTTTTTT. Its protein is CASRAGQGANTGELFF. The chain is built from TRBV19 and TRBJ2-2; TRBD1 matches 11 bases. Germline loops: CDR1 LNHDA, CDR2 SQIVND (reference sequence). CDR3 size: 16 residues. J was trimmed by 0 bases and V by 6 bases; bases with no gene match: 3. The variable domain in full, with the rest retrieved from reference TRBV19 and TRBJ2-2, is DGGITQSPKYLFRKEGQNVTLSCEQNLNHDAMYWYRQDPGQGLRLIYYSQIVNDFQKGDIAEGYSVSREKKESFPLTVTSAQKNPTAFYLCASRAGQGANTGELFFGEGSRLTVL.

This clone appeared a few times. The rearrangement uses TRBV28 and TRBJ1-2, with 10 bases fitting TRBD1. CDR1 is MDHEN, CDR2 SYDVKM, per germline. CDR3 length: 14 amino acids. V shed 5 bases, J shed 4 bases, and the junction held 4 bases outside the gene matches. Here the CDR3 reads CASSTRTGGYGYTF. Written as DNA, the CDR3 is TGTGCCAGCAGTACGCGGACAGGGGGCTATGGCTACACCTTC.

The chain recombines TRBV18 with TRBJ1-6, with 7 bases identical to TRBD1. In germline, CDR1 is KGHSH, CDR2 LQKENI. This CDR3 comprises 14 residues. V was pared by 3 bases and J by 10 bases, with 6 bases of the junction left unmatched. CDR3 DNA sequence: TGTGCCAGCTCACCGGAAACAGGGGTCTCACCCCTCCACTTT. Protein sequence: CASSPETGVSPLHF.

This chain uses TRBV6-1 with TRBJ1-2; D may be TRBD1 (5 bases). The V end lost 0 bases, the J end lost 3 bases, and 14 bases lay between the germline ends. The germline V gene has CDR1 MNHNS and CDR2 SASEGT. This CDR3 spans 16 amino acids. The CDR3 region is CASSEAGGRTYYGYTF. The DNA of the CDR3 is TGTGCCAGCAGTGAAGCGGGGGGACGGACCTACTATGGCTACACCTTC.

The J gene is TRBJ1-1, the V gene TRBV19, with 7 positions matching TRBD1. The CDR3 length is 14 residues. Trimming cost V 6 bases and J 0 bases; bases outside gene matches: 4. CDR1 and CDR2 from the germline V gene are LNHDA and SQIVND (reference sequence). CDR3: CASRVTGLNTEAFF. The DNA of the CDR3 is TGTGCCAGTAGAGTGACAGGGCTGAACACTGAAGCTTTCTTT.

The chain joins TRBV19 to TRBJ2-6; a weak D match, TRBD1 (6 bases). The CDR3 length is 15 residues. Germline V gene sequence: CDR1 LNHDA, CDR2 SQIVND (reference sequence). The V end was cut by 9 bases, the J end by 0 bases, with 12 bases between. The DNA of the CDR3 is TGTGCCAGCCGGGGACAAAACTCTGGGGCCAACGTCCTGACTTTC. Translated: CASRGQNSGANVLTF.

In DNA, the CDR3 is TGTGCCAGTAGTTTCTCCAGACAGGGAGGCTACGAGCAGTACTTC. Amino acids: CASSFSRQGGYEQYF. J is TRBJ2-7 and V is TRBV19; maybe TRBD1 (7 bases). Germline CDR1 is LNHDA and CDR2 is SQIVND (reference sequence). V lost 5 bases, J lost 3 bases, and 17 bases lay in between. The length of the CDR3 is 15 residues.